The sequence of this TCR beta chain was determined in a study of cytomegalovirus exposure and HLA in healthy donors. Study-wide points: Some highly shared sequence variants likely arose as a pipeline artifact. In a later analysis, several top co-occurrence clusters appeared linked to parvovirus B19, influenza, CMV and Epstein-Barr virus.

About this clone: The antigen is not known.

The V end lost 1 base, the J end lost 6 bases, and 12 bases lay between the germline ends. CDR1 is SSHAT, CDR2 FNYEAQ, per germline (reference sequence). CDR3 length equals 14 residues. 13 Jbeta primers and 60 Vbeta primers were used for the PCR. Per the authors' pipeline: Around 11 million shared chains were among about 80 million unique TCR beta chains counted in a later analysis. Generated by immunoSEQ multiplex PCR, the TCRdb table keeps only in-frame clones and is missing some. V, J and clone size derive from that table, while D and trimming were established from the DNA sequence. This sample has approximately 120,000 clones, with 74% found just once.

The receptor was isolated from a woman between 45 and 65 years old in good health and CMV-seropositive. V usage is TRBV7-7 and J usage is TRBJ2-5, with D perhaps matching TRBD2 (6 bases). The sample taken for sequencing was PBMCs. In DNA, the CDR3 is TGTGCCAGCAGCTTAGGGGGGGATCTAAAGACCCAGTACTTC. Amino acid sequence: CASSLGGDLKTQYF.